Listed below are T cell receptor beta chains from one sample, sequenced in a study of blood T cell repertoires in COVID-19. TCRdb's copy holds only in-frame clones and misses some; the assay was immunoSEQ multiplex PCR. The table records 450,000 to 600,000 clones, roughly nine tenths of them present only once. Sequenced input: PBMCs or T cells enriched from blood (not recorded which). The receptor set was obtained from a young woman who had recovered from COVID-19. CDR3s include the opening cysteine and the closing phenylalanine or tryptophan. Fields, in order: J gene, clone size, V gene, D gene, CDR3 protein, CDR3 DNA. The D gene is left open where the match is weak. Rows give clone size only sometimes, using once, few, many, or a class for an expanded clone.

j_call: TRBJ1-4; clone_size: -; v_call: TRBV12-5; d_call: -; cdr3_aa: CASGEGTGSEKLFF; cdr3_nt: TGTGCTAGTGGTGAAGGTACAGGGAGTGAAAAACTGTTTTTT
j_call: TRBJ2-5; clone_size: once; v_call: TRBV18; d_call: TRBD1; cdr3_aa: CASSPPTGERGTQYF; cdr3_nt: TGTGCCAGCTCACCACCGACAGGGGAAAGGGGGACCCAGTACTTC
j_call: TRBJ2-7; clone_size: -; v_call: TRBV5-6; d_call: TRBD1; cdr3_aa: CASSPGQVLKNEQYF; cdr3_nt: TGTGCCAGCAGCCCCGGACAGGTCCTAAAGAACGAGCAGTACTTC
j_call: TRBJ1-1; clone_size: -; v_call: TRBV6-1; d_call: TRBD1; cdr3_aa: CASSDRGQVTEAFF; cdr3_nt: TGTGCCAGCAGTGACAGGGGGCAAGTCACTGAAGCTTTCTTT
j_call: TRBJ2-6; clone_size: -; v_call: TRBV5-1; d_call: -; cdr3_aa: CASSPQQGFSGANVLTF; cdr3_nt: TGCGCCAGCAGCCCCCAACAGGGTTTCTCTGGGGCCAACGTCCTGACTTTC
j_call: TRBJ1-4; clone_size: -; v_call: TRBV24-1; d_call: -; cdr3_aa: CATSDAGGNEKLFF; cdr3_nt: TGTGCCACCAGTGATGCCGGGGGAAATGAAAAACTGTTTTTT
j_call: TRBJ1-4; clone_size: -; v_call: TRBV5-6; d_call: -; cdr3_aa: CASSLAGGGEYEKLFF; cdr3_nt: TGTGCCAGCAGCTTGGCGGGGGGAGGAGAGTATGAAAAACTGTTTTTT
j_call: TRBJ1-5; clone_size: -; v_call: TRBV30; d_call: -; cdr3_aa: CAWTPSPGGWNQPQHF; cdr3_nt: TGTGCCTGGACCCCCTCACCCGGAGGGTGGAATCAGCCCCAGCATTTT
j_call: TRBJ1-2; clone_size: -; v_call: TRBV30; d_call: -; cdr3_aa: CAWSGRGYGYTF; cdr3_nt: TGTGCCTGGAGCGGCCGGGGGTATGGCTACACCTTC
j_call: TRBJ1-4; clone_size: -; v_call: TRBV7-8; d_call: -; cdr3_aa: CASSSPQATVSNEKLFF; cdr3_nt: TGTGCCAGCAGCTCCCCCCAGGCGACAGTGAGTAATGAAAAACTGTTTTTT
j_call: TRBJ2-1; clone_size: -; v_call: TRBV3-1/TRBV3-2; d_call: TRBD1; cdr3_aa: CASSPWPGGAGGEQFF; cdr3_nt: TGTGCCAGCAGCCCGTGGCCAGGGGGCGCAGGGGGTGAGCAGTTCTTC
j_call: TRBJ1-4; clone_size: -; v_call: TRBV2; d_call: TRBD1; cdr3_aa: CASSEQGRGEKLFF; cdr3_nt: TGTGCCAGCAGCGAACAGGGGAGGGGCGAAAAACTGTTTTTT
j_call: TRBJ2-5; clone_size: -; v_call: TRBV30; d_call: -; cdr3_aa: CAWIRSWSGLLETQYF; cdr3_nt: TGTGCCTGGATAAGGAGTTGGTCAGGGCTTTTGGAGACCCAGTACTTC
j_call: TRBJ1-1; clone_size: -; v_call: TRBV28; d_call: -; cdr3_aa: CASSRRAGNTEAFF; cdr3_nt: TGTGCCAGCAGCCGACGTGCGGGGAACACTGAAGCTTTCTTT
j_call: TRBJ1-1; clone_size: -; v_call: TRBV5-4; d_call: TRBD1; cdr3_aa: CASSFDRGTEAFF; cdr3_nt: TGTGCCAGCAGCTTCGACAGGGGCACTGAAGCTTTCTTT
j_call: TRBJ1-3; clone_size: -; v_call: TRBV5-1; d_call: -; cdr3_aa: CASSLGPSGGNTIYF; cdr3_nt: TGCGCCAGCAGCTTGGGTCCTTCAGGGGGAAACACCATATATTTT
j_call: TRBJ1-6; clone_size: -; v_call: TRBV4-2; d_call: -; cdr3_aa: CASSQDRQYNSPLHF; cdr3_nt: TGTGCCAGCAGCCAAGATCGCCAGTATAATTCACCCCTCCACTTT
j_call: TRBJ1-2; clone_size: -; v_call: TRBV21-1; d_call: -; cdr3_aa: CASSKEAGYDGGYTF; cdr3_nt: TGTGCCAGCAGCAAAGAAGCAGGCTATGATGGGGGCTACACCTTC
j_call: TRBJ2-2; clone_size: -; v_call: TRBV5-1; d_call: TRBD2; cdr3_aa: CASSGTSGAGELFF; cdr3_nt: TGCGCCAGCTCCGGGACTAGCGGGGCCGGGGAGCTGTTTTTT
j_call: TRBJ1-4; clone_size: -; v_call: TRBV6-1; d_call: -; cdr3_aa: CASSEAVKLFF; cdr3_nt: TGTGCCAGCAGTGAAGCCGTGAAACTGTTTTTT
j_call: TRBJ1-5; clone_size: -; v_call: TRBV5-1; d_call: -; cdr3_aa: CASSLDGDQPQHF; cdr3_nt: TGCGCCAGCAGCTTGGACGGGGATCAGCCCCAGCATTTT
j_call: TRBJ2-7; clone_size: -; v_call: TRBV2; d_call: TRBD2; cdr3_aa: CASSEGRADLEKQYF; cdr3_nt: TGTGCCAGCAGTGAGGGGAGGGCAGACCTTGAGAAGCAGTACTTC
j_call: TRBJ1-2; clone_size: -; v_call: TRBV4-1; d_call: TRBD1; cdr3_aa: CASSFRTGENYGYTF; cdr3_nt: TGCGCCAGCAGCTTTAGGACAGGGGAGAACTATGGCTACACCTTC
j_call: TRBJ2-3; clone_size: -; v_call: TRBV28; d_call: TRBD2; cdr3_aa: CASHEAGAQYF; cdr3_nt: TGTGCCAGCCATGAGGCGGGGGCGCAGTATTTT
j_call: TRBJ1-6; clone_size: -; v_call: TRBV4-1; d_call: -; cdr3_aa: CASSQVVRGEKGSPLHF; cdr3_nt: TGCGCCAGCAGCCAAGTTGTCCGGGGTGAGAAGGGTTCACCCCTCCACTTT
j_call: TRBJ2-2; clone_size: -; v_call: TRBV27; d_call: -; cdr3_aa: CASRRGENTGELFF; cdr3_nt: TGTGCCAGCAGGCGGGGAGAGAACACCGGGGAGCTGTTTTTT
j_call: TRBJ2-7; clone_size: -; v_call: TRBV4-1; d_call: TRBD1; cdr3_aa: CASSQDRVRQGAWYEQYF; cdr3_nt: TGCGCCAGCAGCCAAGATCGGGTTCGGCAGGGGGCCTGGTACGAGCAGTACTTC
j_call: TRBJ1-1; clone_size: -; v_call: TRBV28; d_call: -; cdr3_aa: CASRPPPGGASVFEAFF; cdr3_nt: TGTGCCAGCAGACCGCCTCCGGGGGGGGCGTCTGTGTTTGAAGCTTTCTTT